This TCR beta chain was profiled in a study of T cell responses to AZD1222 COVID-19 vaccine. CDR1 is PRHDT and CDR2 is FYEKMQ in the germline V gene (reference sequence). V was clipped by 5 bases and J by 5 bases; unmatched bases: 3. The CDR3 totals 14 residues. The table came from immunoSEQ multiplex PCR; TCRdb's copy has only in-frame clones and leaves some out. The sample lists about 67,000 clones; about 80% were seen once. The clonotype originates from an adult who received the AZD1222 COVID-19 vaccine. The V call is TRBV13, the J call TRBJ2-2; 9 positions match TRBD1. This material consisted of peripheral blood, taken 28 days after the second AZD1222 dose. The CDR3 reads CASSEGTGTGELFF. The CDR3 nucleotides read TGTGCCAGCAGCGAAGGGACAGGGACCGGGGAGCTGTTTTTT.